A single sample gave rise to the 14 T cell receptor beta chains below, sequenced in a study of tumor-infiltrating lymphocytes in primary liver carcinoma. Co-extracting RNA and DNA was done with roughly 17-32 mg of unsorted bulk tissue as input. A constant-region primer served to make TCR beta cDNA from approximately 490 ng total RNA. Sequencing libraries for TCR beta derived from three nested multiplex PCR rounds that used slightly modified ARM-PCR. The first two PCR rounds used TRBV1-TRBV30 forward primers with a C-beta reverse primer, roughly 11 cycles each. TCRdb ran MiXCR on the multiplex PCR reads and lists one entry per CDR3 protein. The data show roughly 100,000 distinct CDR3 sequences, about 70% seen once. Sample: liver tumor tissue from sampling region 2. Specified subset: tumor region T2, inferior pole. Every receptor here comes from a woman aged 55-70 years with primary liver carcinoma and hepatitis B virus infection.

With respect to this clonotype: One junction end does not reproduce the germline sequence, and a read error may be involved. This chain joins TRBV28 and TRBJ2-1, with TRBD1 matching over 8 bases. This CDR3 is 16 amino acids long. Germline CDR1 MDHEN, CDR2 SYDVKM. The CDR3, as DNA: TGTGCCAGCAGTTCCCCTGACAGGGGACATAACAATGAGCAGTTATTC. Protein product: CASSSPDRGHNNEQLF.

A remark on this clonotype: This likely comes from a read error, as the CDR3 has no conserved phenylalanine or tryptophan at its end. The rearrangement uses TRBV29-1 and TRBJ2-7; possibly TRBD2 for D (6 bases). The CDR3 sequence is 13 residues long. V was cut by 4 bases and J by 10 bases, with 20 bases left in between. Germline V lookup: CDR1 SQVTM, CDR2 ANQGSEA. The CDR3 sequence: CSVARHSAGEQYS. For the CDR3, the DNA is TGCAGCGTTGCGCGACACTCAGCGGGCGAACAGTACTCC.

As to this clonotype: This likely comes from a read error, as the CDR3 has no conserved phenylalanine or tryptophan at its end. The chain joins TRBV5-1 to TRBJ2-1, with a possible D match to TRBD2 (5 bases). The germline CDR1 and CDR2 sequences are SGHRS and YFSETQ. The CDR3 consists of 16 residues. CDR3 nucleotides: TGCGCCAGCAGCTTGAATAGCGTGAGCTCCCACAATGAGCAGTTCTTA. This encodes CASSLNSVSSHNEQFL.

A remark on this clonotype: This CDR3 is missing its conserved last phenylalanine or tryptophan, likely due to a read error. The chain combines TRBV29-1 with TRBJ2-5, with no clear D. The CDR3 totals 11 residues. Germline loops: CDR1 SQVTM, CDR2 ANQGSEA. The V end lost 5 bases, the J end lost 4 bases, and 8 bases lay between the germline ends. For the CDR3, the DNA is TGCAGCGTTATCTTGGGAGAGACCCAGTACTGC. This encodes CSVILGETQYC.

As for this clonotype: At one of its ends the junction is not consistent with the germline gene, which may arise from a read error. The chain has TRBV4-1 and TRBJ2-5, with D possibly matching TRBD2 (6 bases). The CDR3 is 17 amino acids. CDR1 is MGHRA, CDR2 YSYEKL, per germline. CDR3: CASSQEIRRAGFETQYF. The CDR3 DNA reads as TGCGCCAGTAGCCAAGAAATCAGGAGGGCTGGTTTTGAGACCCAGTACTTC.

About this clonotype itself: This sequence may be a read error, since a much larger clone differs from it by one base. The genes are TRBV10-3 and TRBJ1-1; no clear D gene. The germline V gene has CDR1 ENHRY and CDR2 SYGVKD. This CDR3 spans 15 amino acids. The CDR3 DNA sequence: TGTGTCATCAGTGAGTCTTTTTCGATGGACACTGAAGCTTTCTTT. Translation: CVISESFSMDTEAFF.

Concerning this clonotype itself: This may come from a read error, since a much larger clone is one base off. V and J are TRBV28 and TRBJ2-5; D remains unclear. This CDR3 is 11 amino acids long. Germline assignment: CDR1 MDHEN and CDR2 SYDVKM. V was trimmed by 4 bases and J by 7 bases, leaving 7 bases between them. In DNA form, the CDR3 reads TGTGCCAGCAGTTCTTACAGGACCCAGTACTTC. This sequence encodes CASSSYRTQYF.

This clonotype was recorded a few times. A much larger clone differs by one base, so this may be a read error. The rearrangement links TRBV12-3 or TRBV12-4 to TRBJ1-2; tentative D call: TRBD1 (5 bases). The CDR3 spans 13 residues. CDR3 coding DNA: TGTGTCAGCAGTTTAGGGGTTCTGGAAGGCTACACCTTC. Its translation: CVSSLGVLEGYTF.

The V gene is TRBV4-1, the J gene TRBJ1-5; D call uncertain. V lost 5 bases and J lost 0, with 11 bases in between. Germline values: CDR1 MGHRA, CDR2 YSYEKL. The CDR3 sequence is 15 residues long. The CDR3 here is CASSECLGSNQPQHF. In DNA, the CDR3 is TGCGCCAGCAGCGAATGTTTGGGTAGCAATCAGCCCCAGCATTTT.

This clonotype is a singleton in its sample. A junction boundary mismatches the germline segment, possibly from a read error. V and J are TRBV11-3 and TRBJ2-3, with a possible D match to TRBD2 (6 bases). The length of the CDR3 is 15 residues. Looked up from germline, CDR1 is SGHNT and CDR2 is YENEEA. The DNA for the CDR3 is TGTGTCAGCAGCTTACTGCCGGGAGGCACAGATACGCAGTATTTT. Encoded protein: CVSSLLPGGTDTQYF.

This clonotype came up many times. CDR3 coding DNA: TGCGCCAGCAGCTTACCGGACCAAGAGACCCAGTACTTC. This encodes CASSLPDQETQYF. The chain joins TRBV5-1 to TRBJ2-5; D gene unclear. V lost 2 bases and J 0 bases, leaving 5 bases between the germline ends. CDR3 size: 13 residues. Germline V CDR1 and CDR2: SGHRS, YFSETQ. The full variable domain, with the rest looked up from reference TRBV5-1 and TRBJ2-5, is KAGVTQTPRYLIKTRGQQVTLSCSPISGHRSVSWYQQTPGQGLQFLFEYFSETQRNKGNFPGRFSGRQFSNSRSEMNVSTLELGDSALYLCASSLPDQETQYFGPGTRLLVL.

There are a few counts of this clonotype. This sequence joins TRBV28 and TRBJ2-2; TRBD1 matches at 9 bases. V was clipped by 6 bases and J by 4 bases; unmatched bases: 12. CDR1 is MDHEN and CDR2 is SYDVKM in the germline V gene. The CDR3 runs 17 residues. The CDR3 region has the DNA TGTGCCAGCAGCTTCGGGGGGACAGGGAGTTCCACCGGGGAGCTGTTTTTT. Amino acids: CASSFGGTGSSTGELFF.

Judged by abundance, this clonotype is medium-sized (0.01 to 0.1%). This rearrangement joins TRBV11-3 to TRBJ2-2; D ambiguous. The CDR3 runs 12 residues. Germline V gene data show CDR1 as SGHNT and CDR2 as YENEEA. Trimming stripped 5 bases from V and 7 bases from J, with 8 bases between. The CDR3 nucleotides read TGTGCCAGCAGCCCGTGGGGCGGGGAGCTGTTTTTT. Translated: CASSPWGGELFF.

On this clonotype itself: A junction end diverges from the germline sequence, so it may reflect a read error. The chain uses TRBV29-1 and TRBJ1-2; no clear D gene. Germline assignment: CDR1 SQVTM and CDR2 ANQGSEA. The CDR3 runs to 11 residues. The CDR3 loop is CSDEQNYVYTF. In DNA, the CDR3 is TGCAGCGATGAACAGAACTATGTCTACACCTTC. Complete variable domain (other parts from reference TRBV29-1 and TRBJ1-2): SAVISQKPSRDICQRGTSLTIQCQVDSQVTMMFWYRQQPGQSLTLIATANQGSEATYESGFVIDKFPISRPNLTFSTLTVSNMSPEDSSIYLCSDEQNYVYTFGSGTRLTVV.